These 25 T cell receptor beta chains originate from one sample sequenced in a study of T cell responses to AZD1222 COVID-19 vaccine. Generated by immunoSEQ multiplex PCR, the TCRdb table keeps only in-frame clones and is missing some. The sample has some 180,000 clones, 85% to 95% seen once. The source material was peripheral blood, sampled on day 0 of AZD1222 vaccination. The receptors stem from an adult in good health.

The chain links TRBV27 to TRBJ1-4; 9 nucleotides agree with TRBD1. V gave up 0 bases and J gave up 8 bases; unmatched junction bases: 4. CDR3 length: 15 amino acids. Germline loops: CDR1 MNHEY, CDR2 SMNVEV (reference sequence). CDR3 nucleotide sequence: TGTGCCAGCAGTTTATCCGGGACAGGGCACGAAAAACTGTTTTTT. Protein: CASSLSGTGHEKLFF.

This chain joins TRBV18 and TRBJ1-5; 7 nucleotides match TRBD1. Germline V gene data show CDR1 as KGHSH and CDR2 as LQKENI. This CDR3 is built from 15 residues. V lost 5 bases and J lost 1; bases outside the gene matches: 5. CDR3 DNA: TGTGCCAGCTCAGAGGGACAGATGAGCAATCAGCCCCAGCATTTT. Protein sequence: CASSEGQMSNQPQHF. Looking up the rest from reference TRBV18 and TRBJ1-5 gives the full variable domain: NAGVMQNPRHLVRRRGQEARLRCSPMKGHSHVYWYRQLPEEGLKFMVYLQKENIIDESGMPKERFSAEFPKEGPSILRIQQVVRGDSAAYFCASSEGQMSNQPQHFGDGTRLSIL.

J is TRBJ2-1 and V is TRBV6-2 or TRBV6-3; no reliable D call. Trimming removed 2 bases from V and 6 bases from J, with 8 bases in between. CDR3 size: 13 residues. Germline CDR1 reads MNHEY; CDR2 reads SVGEGT. The CDR3: CASSYRVGNEQFF. The CDR3 nucleotides are TGTGCCAGCAGTTACAGGGTGGGCAATGAGCAGTTCTTC.

In its sample, this clone was seen a few times. This CDR3 is CASGKQGYDEQFF. CDR3 coding DNA: TGTGCCAGCGGCAAGCAGGGATATGATGAGCAGTTCTTC. The chain recombines TRBV5-6 with TRBJ2-1; tentative D call: TRBD1 (5 bases). The CDR3 runs 13 residues. Looked up from germline, CDR1 is SGHDT and CDR2 is YYEEEE. V dropped 7 bases and J dropped 8 bases, with 16 bases sitting between them.

The gene calls are TRBV5-1 and TRBJ2-5; D is uncertain. Germline V CDR1 and CDR2: SGHRS, YFSETQ. The CDR3 covers 15 residues. V lost 3 bases to trimming and J lost 2 bases, with 14 bases between them. CDR3 in DNA: TGCGCCAGCAGCTCTCAAGTGGCAGATCAAGAGACCCAGTACTTC. This translates into CASSSQVADQETQYF.

CDR3 protein: CASSLGVRYTF. The CDR3 DNA is TGTGCCAGCAGTTTGGGGGTTCGCTACACCTTC. The chain is built from TRBV28 and TRBJ1-2, with D maybe TRBD1 (5 bases). This CDR3 has 11 amino acids. The V gene lost 3 bases and the J gene lost 9 bases, with 8 bases spanning the gap. Germline loops: CDR1 MDHEN, CDR2 SYDVKM.

This rearrangement joins TRBV14 to TRBJ1-1, with D possibly TRBD1 on 5 matching bases. The CDR3 extends over 15 amino acids. Germline lookup yields CDR1 SGHDN and CDR2 FVKESK. The ends were cut back, 3 bases at V and 0 bases at J, with 11 bases in the middle. In DNA, the CDR3 is TGTGCCAGCAGCCAGCAGGGAGGAATGAACACTGAAGCTTTCTTT. The encoded protein is CASSQQGGMNTEAFF.

The J gene is TRBJ1-5, the V gene TRBV18, with D possibly TRBD1 on 6 matching bases. The germline V gene has CDR1 KGHSH and CDR2 LQKENI. V dropped 3 bases and J dropped 0 bases, with 9 bases sitting between them. The CDR3 is 15 residues long. CDR3 nucleotides: TGTGCCAGCTCACCCCCAGGGGTTAGCAATCAGCCCCAGCATTTT. Amino acid sequence: CASSPPGVSNQPQHF.

The rearrangement links TRBV30 to TRBJ2-2; TRBD2 agrees at 9 bases. V was clipped by 0 bases and J by 6 bases; unmatched bases: 8. CDR3 length: 16 amino acids. Germline values: CDR1 GTSNPN, CDR2 SVGIG (reference sequence). CDR3 region: CAWSVGSGGLSGELFF. In DNA, the CDR3 is TGTGCCTGGAGTGTGGGTAGCGGGGGATTATCCGGGGAGCTGTTTTTT. The complete variable domain, with remaining parts taken from reference TRBV30 and TRBJ2-2, reads SQTIHQWPATLVQPVGSPLSLECTVEGTSNPNLYWYRQAAGRGLQLLFYSVGIGQISSEVPQNLSASRPQDRQFILSSKKLLLSDSGFYLCAWSVGSGGLSGELFFGEGSRLTVL.

The chain has TRBV6-5 and TRBJ1-2; D is ambiguous. The CDR3 sequence is 13 residues long. Trimming took 8 bases from V and 4 from J, leaving 14 bases between them. Germline V gives CDR1 MNHEY, CDR2 SVGAGI. The CDR3 DNA is TGTGCCAGCCGGGCCTCGGAGGGCTATGGCTACACCTTC. The encoded protein is CASRASEGYGYTF.

The J gene is TRBJ1-2, the V gene TRBV6-2 or TRBV6-3; D remains unclear. With 0 bases removed from V and 0 bases from J, the gap between germline ends came to 20 bases. The CDR3 loop spans 19 amino acids. Germline CDR1 is MNHEY and CDR2 is SVGEGT. The DNA for the CDR3 is TGTGCCAGCAGTTACTCGATTAGGGAGCAAGTAACCGCTAACTATGGCTACACCTTC. Protein product: CASSYSIREQVTANYGYTF.

A single count supports this clone. V gene TRBV18 combines with J gene TRBJ1-1; D is unclear. Germline V lookup: CDR1 KGHSH, CDR2 LQKENI. This CDR3 is 13 amino acids long. V lost 3 bases, J lost 7 bases, and 12 bases lay in between. CDR3 protein: CASSPVSPGEAFF. CDR3 DNA: TGTGCCAGCTCACCTGTGAGTCCCGGTGAAGCTTTCTTT.

The gene calls are TRBV6-5 and TRBJ2-7; D is undetermined. The germline V and J ends were trimmed by 2 bases and 3 bases, with 14 bases remaining between them. Germline V gene data show CDR1 as MNHEY and CDR2 as SVGAGI. The CDR3 has 15 residues. In DNA, the CDR3 is TGTGCCAGCAGTTACACCGCAGTGAGGAACTACGAGCAGTACTTC. Protein sequence: CASSYTAVRNYEQYF.

The rearrangement links TRBV4-2 to TRBJ1-6; the D gene is possibly TRBD1 (5 bases). The V gene's germline CDR1 is LGHNA and CDR2 YNFKEQ. Trimming removed 4 bases at V and 0 bases at J, with 10 bases between. The CDR3 is 16 amino acids. CDR3 sequence: CASSPSQGSYNSPLHF. In DNA, the CDR3 is TGTGCCAGCAGCCCGAGCCAGGGCTCCTATAATTCACCCCTCCACTTT.

The gene calls are TRBV28 and TRBJ2-3, with D possibly being TRBD2 (6 bases). This CDR3 is built from 18 residues. The germline CDR1 and CDR2 sequences are MDHEN and SYDVKM. With 3 bases removed from V and 0 bases from J, the gap between germline ends came to 19 bases. CDR3 loop: CASSFSPGLGASTDTQYF. In DNA form, the CDR3 reads TGTGCCAGCAGTTTTTCCCCGGGACTCGGGGCTAGCACAGATACGCAGTATTTT.

The V and J genes are TRBV27 and TRBJ2-7; D perhaps matches TRBD2 (5 bases). Germline-derived CDR1 and CDR2 are MNHEY and SMNVEV (reference sequence). V was trimmed by 8 bases and J by 1 base, leaving 15 bases between them. This CDR3 is 14 amino acids long. The CDR3 spells CASASLRASYEQYF. CDR3 sequence (DNA): TGTGCCAGCGCCTCTTTGAGGGCGTCCTACGAGCAGTACTTC.

This clone was seen a few times. The chain couples TRBV19 to TRBJ2-3; tentatively, D is TRBD2 (7 bases). The CDR3 consists of 14 residues. Germline-derived CDR1 and CDR2 are LNHDA and SQIVND (reference sequence). V lost 6 bases and J lost 5, with 15 bases in between. For the CDR3, the DNA is TGTGCCAGTAGGACAAGGGGGGGCGGAGATACGCAGTATTTT. Translation: CASRTRGGGDTQYF.

The chain is built from TRBV6-2 or TRBV6-3 and TRBJ2-5, with D perhaps being TRBD1 or TRBD2 (5 bases each). Trimming removed 0 bases from V and 7 bases from J, with 12 bases in between. The CDR3 is 14 amino acids. Germline V gives CDR1 MNHEY, CDR2 SVGEGT. CDR3 DNA sequence: TGTGCCAGCAGTTACTCGGGGGAGAAGGGGACCCAGTACTTC. This encodes CASSYSGEKGTQYF.

This chain connects TRBV9 to TRBJ1-2, with D maybe TRBD1 (6 bases). CDR1 is SGDLS and CDR2 is YYNGEE in the germline V gene. This CDR3 has 14 amino acids. V was shortened by 3 bases and J by 8 bases, with 17 bases between the two germline ends. The CDR3 is CASSGEGGASGYTF. DNA of the CDR3: TGTGCCAGCAGCGGAGAGGGGGGGGCCTCGGGCTACACCTTC.

The chain recombines TRBV11-2 with TRBJ1-1, with D uncertain. The CDR3 runs to 13 residues. Germline V gene sequence: CDR1 SGHAT, CDR2 FQNNGV. The V and J ends lost 4 bases and 4 bases respectively, with 10 bases between them. CDR3 loop: CASSSQVGTEAFF. In DNA form, the CDR3 reads TGTGCCAGCAGCTCCCAGGTGGGCACTGAAGCTTTCTTT.

V usage is TRBV30 and J usage is TRBJ2-7; a possible D gene is TRBD1 (8 bases). CDR1 and CDR2 (germline): GTSNPN, SVGIG (reference sequence). The CDR3 consists of 16 residues. V was trimmed by 3 bases and J by 0 bases, leaving 18 bases between them. The CDR3: CAWRVTGGLSSYEQYF. The CDR3 DNA follows: TGTGCCTGGAGGGTCACAGGGGGACTAAGCTCCTACGAGCAGTACTTC.

This clone was counted once. V and J are TRBV2 and TRBJ2-2; 7 bases match TRBD1. CDR1 and CDR2 (germline): SNHLY, FYNNEI. J was trimmed by 2 bases and V by 4 bases; bases with no gene match: 1. This CDR3 contains 14 residues. The CDR3 nucleotides read TGTGCCAGCAGTGGACAGGGAAACACCGGGGAGCTGTTTTTT. Its protein is CASSGQGNTGELFF. Filled out from reference TRBV2 and TRBJ2-2, the complete variable domain reads EPEVTQTPSHQVTQMGQEVILRCVPISNHLYFYWYRQILGQKVEFLVSFYNNEISEKSEIFDDQFSVERPDGSNFTLKIRSTKLEDSAMYFCASSGQGNTGELFFGEGSRLTVL.

The rearrangement uses TRBV6-5 and TRBJ2-5, with a weak D call TRBD2 (5 bases). Germline CDR1 is MNHEY and CDR2 is SVGAGI. CDR3 size: 13 residues. V dropped 2 bases and J dropped 3 bases, with 7 bases sitting between them. The CDR3 loop reads CASSYPGKETQYF. In nucleotides, the CDR3 is TGTGCCAGCAGTTACCCCGGGAAAGAGACCCAGTACTTC.

The chain joins TRBV18 to TRBJ1-1; D gene unclear. From germline, CDR1 is KGHSH and CDR2 LQKENI. The V and J ends lost 3 bases and 1 base respectively, with 6 bases between them. The CDR3 is made up of 13 amino acids. DNA for the CDR3: TGTGCCAGCTCACCGGTAGGGAACACTGAAGCTTTCTTT. Translating gives CASSPVGNTEAFF. The whole variable domain, remainder taken from reference TRBV18 and TRBJ1-1, is NAGVMQNPRHLVRRRGQEARLRCSPMKGHSHVYWYRQLPEEGLKFMVYLQKENIIDESGMPKERFSAEFPKEGPSILRIQQVVRGDSAAYFCASSPVGNTEAFFGQGTRLTVV.

V usage is TRBV6-1 and J usage is TRBJ2-3; unclear D gene. Looked up from germline, CDR1 is MNHNS and CDR2 is SASEGT. The CDR3 runs to 15 residues. V was shortened by 2 bases and J by 1 base, with 10 bases between the two germline ends. CDR3 coding DNA: TGTGCCAGCAGTGAAACCCAGGTGGGCACAGATACGCAGTATTTT. It yields the protein CASSETQVGTDTQYF.